This TCR beta chain was observed in a study of T cells in pancreatic ductal adenocarcinoma. Sequencing was performed with immunoSEQ multiplex PCR; in TCRdb, only in-frame clones are kept and a portion is missing. The table shows around 100,000 clones, with more than 90% occurring only once. As regards this clone: Its antigen remains unidentified.

The selected patients with pancreatic ductal adenocarcinoma had surgery but no neoadjuvant therapy. Findings of the study overall: Tumors hold more CD45RO+ effector T cells, which may bias toward lower diversity. Mean clonality was around 0.11 in tumors and about 0.079 in blood, not significantly different.

There are 15 residues in the CDR3. Germline V gene data show CDR1 as SGHRS and CDR2 as YFSETQ. The V end was cut by 3 bases, the J end by 0 bases, with 11 bases between. The source of this sequence is a human donor with pancreatic ductal adenocarcinoma. The chain recombines TRBV5-1 with TRBJ2-3, with a possible D match to TRBD2 (5 bases). Sequenced input: PBMCs. This chain's CDR3 is CASSSGLGSTDTQYF. CDR3 nucleotides: TGCGCCAGCAGCTCCGGACTGGGGAGCACAGATACGCAGTATTTT. Based on the CDR3 plus reference TRBV5-1 and TRBJ2-3, the full variable domain is KAGVTQTPRYLIKTRGQQVTLSCSPISGHRSVSWYQQTPGQGLQFLFEYFSETQRNKGNFPGRFSGRQFSNSRSEMNVSTLELGDSALYLCASSSGLGSTDTQYFGPGTRLTVL.